A single count supports the clone carrying this TCR beta chain. Antigen specificity is unknown. This sample stems from a study of cytomegalovirus exposure and HLA in healthy donors. Study at large: In a later analysis, it was reported that the approximately 120 validation repertoires had been produced on the same platform as the 690 or so repertoires belonging to the first cohort.

The repertoire was sequenced with immunoSEQ multiplex PCR; TCRdb's copy has only in-frame clones and lacks some. The sample records 95,000 to 150,000 clones, 95% to 97% being singletons. CDR1 SGHTA and CDR2 FQGNSA come from the germline V gene. CDR3 length: 13 residues. V gave up 5 bases and J gave up 4 bases; unmatched junction bases: 2. Points from the study as a whole: In the roughly 120 validation repertoires, a later analysis found that first-cohort TCR clusters tended to co-occur. The authors listed 164 TCR beta chains as cytomegalovirus-associated.

This chain uses TRBV7-2 with TRBJ1-1; 9 bases are a match to TRBD1. Material for sequencing was PBMCs. The sequence was collected from a man between 18 and 29 years old in good health and CMV-seronegative. The CDR3 DNA sequence: TGTGCCAGCAGCCTGACAGGGGGCACTGAAGCTTTCTTT. This encodes CASSLTGGTEAFF.